The 9 T cell receptor beta chains below come from one sample, sequenced in a study of circulating tumor DNA in untreated peripheral T-cell lymphoma (dated by TCRdb to the early 2020s). The library was built by means of the immunoSEQ multiplex PCR assay. Imported from immuneACCESS, the table was reduced by TCRdb to in-frame sequences with V and J called. These copies leave out some clones; in studies compared against another copy, an unresolved V gene accounts for under half, and the cause of the remainder is not known. The sample table shows approximately 8,900 clones, and over 80% are seen once. The ten largest clones represent about 2% of the sample. The sequenced sample consisted of tumor tissue. All receptors come from a human donor with peripheral T-cell lymphoma.

The chain has TRBV11-3 and TRBJ2-7; the match to TRBD2 covers 11 bases. This CDR3 has 16 residues. Per germline, CDR1 SGHNT and CDR2 YENEEA. Trimming took 5 bases from V and 2 from J; bases not matched to a gene: 8. The CDR3 region is CASSDLRLAGTYEQYF. The CDR3, as DNA: TGTGCCAGCAGCGACTTAAGACTAGCGGGGACCTACGAGCAGTACTTC.

The V call is TRBV6-8, the J call TRBJ2-3, with D maybe TRBD2 (6 bases). Germline CDR1 and CDR2: MNHGY and SAAAGT. This CDR3 is built from 16 residues. Trimming took off 4 bases at V and 1 base at J, with 15 bases between the two ends. Here the CDR3 reads CASSSGGVGGTDTQYF. CDR3 DNA: TGTGCCAGCAGTTCCGGCGGGGTTGGGGGCACAGATACGCAGTATTTT.

The chain recombines TRBV11-3 with TRBJ1-1; perhaps TRBD1 as D (6 bases). The germline gives CDR1 SGHNT, CDR2 YENEEA. With 5 bases removed from V and 4 bases from J, the gap between germline ends came to 17 bases. The CDR3 is 15 amino acids. CDR3 DNA: TGTGCCAGCAGCCCGTGGTCAGGGGAGAGCACTGAAGCTTTCTTT. It yields the protein CASSPWSGESTEAFF.

The V gene is TRBV1, the J gene TRBJ1-1. TRBV1 counts as a pseudogene. The CDR3 length is 14 residues. The DNA of the CDR3 is TGCGCCAGCAGCCAGGGGGACGGGAACACTGAAGCTTTCTTT. Residues: CASSQGDGNTEAFF.

The genes are TRBV2 and TRBJ2-6; 7 nucleotides agree with TRBD1. The CDR3 length is 16 residues. The V and J ends lost 6 bases and 2 bases, in that order; junction bases with no gene match: 7. Germline-derived CDR1 and CDR2 are SNHLY and FYNNEI. CDR3 sequence reads: CASSPGTVPGANVLTF. The CDR3 coding sequence is TGTGCCAGCAGCCCTGGGACAGTCCCTGGGGCCAACGTCCTGACTTTC.

This sequence joins TRBV18 and TRBJ1-2, with D unresolved. The CDR3 totals 13 residues. The germline V and J ends were trimmed by 3 bases and 6 bases, with 11 bases remaining between them. The germline V gene encodes CDR1 KGHSH and CDR2 LQKENI. Here the CDR3 reads CASSPISTDGYTF. CDR3 in DNA: TGTGCCAGCTCACCCATCAGTACAGATGGCTACACCTTC.

The chain combines TRBV11-3 with TRBJ1-1; D is perhaps TRBD1 (6 bases). CDR3 length: 16 amino acids. CDR1 is SGHNT and CDR2 is YENEEA in the germline V gene. Trimming cost V 3 bases and J 0 bases, with 14 bases left between them. CDR3 region: CASSFLGGQLNTEAFF. The CDR3 nucleotides read TGTGCCAGCAGCTTTTTAGGGGGACAATTGAACACTGAAGCTTTCTTT.

The chain recombines TRBV18 with TRBJ2-5; 7 positions match TRBD1. The CDR3 loop spans 14 amino acids. V trimming: 2 bases; J trimming: 3 bases; junction bases outside the gene matches: 3. Germline CDR1 KGHSH, CDR2 LQKENI. The DNA for the CDR3 is TGTGCCAGCTCACCAACTACAGGGGAAGAGACCCAGTACTTC. Translation: CASSPTTGEETQYF. Drawing the rest from reference TRBV18 and TRBJ2-5, the complete variable domain is NAGVMQNPRHLVRRRGQEARLRCSPMKGHSHVYWYRQLPEEGLKFMVYLQKENIIDESGMPKERFSAEFPKEGPSILRIQQVVRGDSAAYFCASSPTTGEETQYFGPGTRLLVL.

The chain uses TRBV19 and TRBJ2-7, with D perhaps matching TRBD2 (5 bases). The germline V gene has CDR1 LNHDA and CDR2 SQIVND (reference sequence). V lost 7 bases and J 6 bases, leaving 16 bases between the germline ends. This CDR3 has 13 residues. The CDR3 DNA reads TGTGCCAGTACCTCTAACGACGGAGGCGAGCAGTACTTC. Residues: CASTSNDGGEQYF.